These 27 T cell receptor beta chains share one sample of origin, sequenced in a study of graft-versus-host responses after intestinal transplantation. What these receptors recognize is not known. Assay used: immunoSEQ multiplex PCR; TCRdb lists only in-frame clones, some missing. The sample holds tens of thousands of clones, 90% to 95% seen once. The sequences come from unstimulated CD8+ T cells sorted from spleen or lymph node cells, collected before intestinal transplant. These receptor sequences come from a human donor who received an intestinal transplant.

The chain joins TRBV4-1 to TRBJ2-2; D may be TRBD1 (7 bases). V lost 4 bases and J 3 bases, leaving 15 bases between the germline ends. Germline values: CDR1 MGHRA, CDR2 YSYEKL. This CDR3 has 16 residues. As DNA, the CDR3 is TGCGCCAGCAGCCCGTGGAGGGGGCGGTACACCGGGGAGCTGTTTTTT. Translating it yields CASSPWRGRYTGELFF.

This clone was observed once. The chain employs TRBV7-8 and TRBJ2-1, with 7 bases fitting TRBD2. Germline assignment: CDR1 SGHVS and CDR2 FQNEAQ. The CDR3 sequence is 16 residues long. V was clipped by 3 bases and J by 0 bases; unmatched bases: 5. As DNA, the CDR3 is TGTGCCAGCAGCTTTGGGGGGGAGAGCTCCTACAATGAGCAGTTCTTC. Translation: CASSFGGESSYNEQFF.

The rearrangement links TRBV14 to TRBJ1-2; TRBD1 might be the D (6 bases). Between the trimmed V and J ends, which lost 0 bases and 4 bases, there was a span of 6 bases. The CDR3 is made up of 13 amino acids. CDR1 is SGHDN and CDR2 is FVKESK in the germline V gene. CDR3 sequence: CASSQEDSYGYTF. CDR3 nucleotide sequence: TGTGCCAGCAGCCAAGAGGACAGCTATGGCTACACCTTC.

On this clone itself: Other DNA sequences in this specimen translate into the identical CDR3. V and J are TRBV19 and TRBJ2-7, with D tentatively TRBD1 (6 bases). The CDR3 sequence is 13 residues long. CDR1 LNHDA and CDR2 SQIVND come from the germline V gene (reference sequence). The ends were cut back, 3 bases at V and 3 bases at J, with 9 bases in the middle. The CDR3 sequence: CASSMTGGYEQYF. CDR3 nucleotide sequence: TGTGCCAGTAGTATGACAGGAGGCTACGAGCAGTACTTC.

The J gene is TRBJ2-7, the V gene TRBV7-8, with 9 bases fitting TRBD1. V lost 5 bases, J lost 7 bases, and 6 bases stayed unmatched. The germline V gene has CDR1 SGHVS and CDR2 FQNEAQ. The CDR3 runs 13 residues. The CDR3 DNA follows: TGTGCCAGCAGCCCACAGGGGGCAGGGGAGCAGTACTTC. This codes for CASSPQGAGEQYF.

Points on this clone: Compared with germline, one end of the junction differs, possibly owing to a read error. The chain has TRBV7-8 and TRBJ2-2; tentative D call: TRBD2 (6 bases). CDR1 is SGHVS, CDR2 FQNEAQ, per germline. The CDR3 spans 13 residues. The CDR3 spells CASALGGAGGLFF. Written as DNA, the CDR3 is TGTGCCAGCGCCCTCGGAGGAGCCGGGGGGCTGTTTTTT.

V and J are TRBV7-9 and TRBJ2-7, with TRBD1 as a possible D gene (5 bases). V was clipped by 1 base and J by 2 bases, with 9 bases between them. The germline CDR1 and CDR2 sequences are SEHNR and FQNEAQ (reference sequence). CDR3 length equals 14 residues. Written as DNA, the CDR3 is TGTGCCAGCAGCTTAGAGGGGCTTCCCTACGAGCAGTACTTC. Translated, it gives CASSLEGLPYEQYF.

This clone was observed a single time. The rearrangement uses TRBV6-1 and TRBJ1-5, with D possibly being TRBD1 (5 bases). V was shortened by 3 bases and J by 6 bases, with 21 bases between the two germline ends. The germline V gene encodes CDR1 MNHNS and CDR2 SASEGT. CDR3 size: 17 residues. CDR3 bases: TGTGCCAGCAGTGATTTTGGGAACCCAGGGTGGGGTCAGCCCCAGCATTTT. Protein product: CASSDFGNPGWGQPQHF.

In its sample, this clone was seen once. The chain joins TRBV30 to TRBJ2-7; D is uncertain. There are 11 residues in the CDR3. V lost 1 base to trimming and J lost 3 bases, with 4 bases between them. Germline CDR1 reads GTSNPN; CDR2 reads SVGIG (reference sequence). CDR3 in amino acids: CAWSDLYEQYF. As DNA, the CDR3 is TGTGCCTGGAGTGATCTCTACGAGCAGTACTTC.

V gene TRBV7-9 combines with J gene TRBJ2-7, with D unresolved. The CDR3 covers 15 residues. Germline V gives CDR1 SEHNR, CDR2 FQNEAQ (reference sequence). Deletions cut 2 bases from V and 6 bases from J, with 17 bases between. This CDR3 reads CASSLPGAHLGEQYF. The CDR3 region has the DNA TGTGCCAGCAGCTTACCAGGTGCGCATTTAGGCGAGCAGTACTTC.

The rearrangement uses TRBV2 and TRBJ2-7; D possibly corresponds to TRBD1 (6 bases). The CDR3 is 14 amino acids. Per the germline V gene, CDR1 is SNHLY and CDR2 is FYNNEI. Trimming removed 6 bases at V and 4 bases at J, with 16 bases between. CDR3 nucleotide sequence: TGTGCCAGCAGGCTCGGCAGGGGTGTGTACGAGCAGTACTTC. Its protein is CASRLGRGVYEQYF. The variable domain in full, with the rest retrieved from reference TRBV2 and TRBJ2-7, is EPEVTQTPSHQVTQMGQEVILRCVPISNHLYFYWYRQILGQKVEFLVSFYNNEISEKSEIFDDQFSVERPDGSNFTLKIRSTKLEDSAMYFCASRLGRGVYEQYFGPGTRLTVT.

The chain is built from TRBV30 and TRBJ2-2; 8 bases map to TRBD2. Germline V gene lookup returns CDR1 GTSNPN and CDR2 SVGIG (reference sequence). Trimming took 2 bases from V and 4 from J; bases not matched to a gene: 3. This CDR3 region has 14 residues. DNA for the CDR3: TGTGCCTGGAGTCAGAGCGGGGGCACCGGGGAGCTGTTTTTT. Protein sequence: CAWSQSGGTGELFF.

The rearrangement joins TRBV4-3 to TRBJ2-7; D is perhaps TRBD2 (7 bases). The CDR3 has 15 amino acids. CDR1 is LGHNA, CDR2 YSLEER, per germline. Trimming pared 0 bases from V and 9 bases from J, leaving 18 bases between. CDR3: CASSQDWRRGARQYF. In DNA form, the CDR3 reads TGCGCCAGCAGCCAAGATTGGAGACGGGGGGCCCGGCAGTACTTC.

The rearrangement joins TRBV11-2 to TRBJ2-2, with a weak D call TRBD2 (5 bases). V was clipped by 1 base and J by 0 bases, with 12 bases between them. Germline-derived CDR1 and CDR2 are SGHAT and FQNNGV. This CDR3 comprises 17 residues. DNA for the CDR3: TGTGCCAGCAGCTTAGCCCCCCCTAGCCCGAACACCGGGGAGCTGTTTTTT. It codes for CASSLAPPSPNTGELFF.

This chain uses TRBV18 with TRBJ2-5, with a tentative D call TRBD2 (5 bases). V was pared by 3 bases and J by 0 bases, with 8 bases between. Per the germline V gene, CDR1 is KGHSH and CDR2 is LQKENI. The CDR3 loop spans 14 amino acids. In DNA, the CDR3 is TGTGCCAGCTCACCCCGGGGATACCAAGAGACCCAGTACTTC. Translation gives CASSPRGYQETQYF.

As DNA, the CDR3 is TGCGCCAGCAGTCCCGGGGCAACTAATGAAAAACTGTTTTTT. The encoded protein is CASSPGATNEKLFF. The gene calls are TRBV4-3 and TRBJ1-4, with unresolved D. The germline V gene encodes CDR1 LGHNA and CDR2 YSLEER. The CDR3 has 14 amino acids. Trimming left V 6 bases short and J 0 bases short, with 8 bases between.

J is TRBJ1-5 and V is TRBV29-1; tentative D call: TRBD1 (6 bases). The CDR3 covers 13 residues. V lost 6 bases and J lost 0, with 9 bases in between. Germline values: CDR1 SQVTM, CDR2 ANQGSEA. DNA for the CDR3: TGCAGCGTAGACAGGACTAGCAATCAGCCCCAGCATTTT. This sequence encodes CSVDRTSNQPQHF. Full variable domain (outside the CDR3, taken from reference TRBV29-1 and TRBJ1-5): SAVISQKPSRDICQRGTSLTIQCQVDSQVTMMFWYRQQPGQSLTLIATANQGSEATYESGFVIDKFPISRPNLTFSTLTVSNMSPEDSSIYLCSVDRTSNQPQHFGDGTRLSIL.

CDR3 in amino acids: CASSSGLADYEQYF. The CDR3 region has the DNA TGTGCCAGCAGCTCGGGACTAGCGGATTACGAGCAGTACTTC. The chain is built from TRBV5-4 and TRBJ2-7; 11 bases are shared with TRBD2. V was pared by 3 bases and J by 4 bases, with 3 bases of the junction left unmatched. CDR3 length: 14 amino acids. Per germline, CDR1 SGHNT and CDR2 YYREEE (reference sequence).

The chain uses TRBV30 and TRBJ2-7; D is possibly TRBD1 (6 bases). This CDR3 is 14 amino acids long. The ends were cut back, 5 bases at V and 1 base at J, with 15 bases in the middle. Germline V CDR1 and CDR2: GTSNPN, SVGIG (reference sequence). In DNA form, the CDR3 reads TGTGCCTGGGCTCAGGGGTCAGGTTCCTACGAGCAGTACTTC. Its translation: CAWAQGSGSYEQYF.

The chain uses TRBV6-1 and TRBJ2-1; possible D gene TRBD1, 6 bases. Trimming took 5 bases from V and 0 from J, leaving 11 bases between them. Germline V gene lookup returns CDR1 MNHNS and CDR2 SASEGT. This CDR3 is 15 amino acids long. As DNA, the CDR3 is TGTGCCAGCAGTACAGGGCCTAGCTCCTACAATGAGCAGTTCTTC. Translation gives CASSTGPSSYNEQFF.

A few counts support this clone. The rearrangement joins TRBV19 to TRBJ1-3; 8 bases line up with TRBD1. The CDR3 is made up of 15 amino acids. Trimming removed 2 bases from V and 2 bases from J; junction bases left unmatched: 2. Germline V gene data show CDR1 as LNHDA and CDR2 as SQIVND (reference sequence). The CDR3 DNA is TGTGCCAGTAGTATATGGACAGGGACTGGAAACACCATATATTTT. Its protein is CASSIWTGTGNTIYF.

CDR3 in amino acids: CSVEGGVEQYF. DNA of the CDR3: TGCAGCGTTGAGGGAGGGGTCGAGCAGTACTTC. This rearrangement joins TRBV29-1 to TRBJ2-7; 7 bases map to TRBD2. V shed 3 bases, J shed 6 bases, and the junction held 2 bases outside the gene matches. Germline CDR1 SQVTM, CDR2 ANQGSEA. This CDR3 has 11 amino acids.

This clone has a single count. The chain employs TRBV28 and TRBJ1-1; 9 bases fit TRBD1. Per the germline V gene, CDR1 is MDHEN and CDR2 is SYDVKM. Trimming removed 3 bases from V and 2 bases from J; junction bases left unmatched: 16. The CDR3 runs to 19 residues. DNA for the CDR3: TGTGCCAGCAGTTTCCCGGACAGGGGAGCCGTCTCCCCCAACACTGAAGCTTTCTTT. Its protein product is CASSFPDRGAVSPNTEAFF.

The table lists this clone with a count of one. The chain uses TRBV2 and TRBJ1-1, with TRBD1 as a possible D gene (5 bases). V lost 3 bases and J 5 bases, leaving 10 bases between the germline ends. In germline, CDR1 is SNHLY, CDR2 FYNNEI. The CDR3 spans 13 residues. The CDR3 spells CASSDRVGTEAFF. CDR3 nucleotide sequence: TGTGCCAGCAGTGACAGGGTTGGGACTGAAGCTTTCTTT.

V gene TRBV7-2 combines with J gene TRBJ2-7; unclear D gene. CDR3 size: 14 residues. CDR1 and CDR2 from the germline V gene are SGHTA and FQGNSA. Trimming took off 6 bases at V and 0 bases at J, with 12 bases between the two ends. This chain's CDR3 is CASRPQTPSYEQYF. Here the CDR3 DNA reads TGTGCCAGCAGGCCCCAGACTCCCTCCTACGAGCAGTACTTC. Supplemented by reference TRBV7-2 and TRBJ2-7, the full variable domain reads GAGVSQSPSNKVTEKGKDVELRCDPISGHTALYWYRQSLGQGLEFLIYFQGNSAPDKSGLPSDRFSAERTGGSVSTLTIQRTQQEDSAVYLCASRPQTPSYEQYFGPGTRLTVT.

The V call is TRBV9, the J call TRBJ2-1; 7 nucleotides line up with TRBD2. Germline V gene sequence: CDR1 SGDLS, CDR2 YYNGEE. V shed 3 bases and J 4 bases; nucleotides not matched to a gene: 7. There are 15 residues in the CDR3. The CDR3 DNA sequence: TGTGCCAGCAGCGACCGACTAGCCCCTTACAATGAGCAGTTCTTC. Its protein is CASSDRLAPYNEQFF.

The rearrangement joins TRBV5-1 to TRBJ2-1; 8 bases match TRBD1. CDR3 length: 15 amino acids. Germline V lookup: CDR1 SGHRS, CDR2 YFSETQ. V gave up 3 bases and J gave up 8 bases; unmatched junction bases: 10. The CDR3 loop is CASSWPRTGIDEQFF. CDR3 coding DNA: TGCGCCAGCAGCTGGCCTAGGACAGGGATCGATGAGCAGTTCTTC.